These T cell receptor beta chains were read from a single sample in a study of early T cells in non-severe SARS-CoV-2 infection. A single record per CDR3 protein comes from TCRdb applying MiXCR to the 5' RACE reads. The table shows approximately 33,000 distinct CDR3 sequences, with 3% to 4% occurring only once. Input material: whole blood. These TCRs come from an adult who was a healthcare worker with PCR-confirmed SARS-CoV-2 infection or an uninfected control (not recorded which). CDR3s include the opening cysteine and the closing phenylalanine or tryptophan. The D gene is left open where the match is weak. Size is omitted from some rows. Given values are once, few, many or a class for expanded clones.

-,many,TRBV5-1,TRBJ2-3,CASSLARGLNTDTQYF,TGCGCCAGCAGCTTGGCTCGGGGGCTGAACACAGATACGCAGTATTTT
TRBD2,many,TRBV5-5,TRBJ2-3,CASSSIGGRTDTQYF,TGTGCCAGCAGCTCTATCGGCGGGAGAACAGATACGCAGTATTTT
-,many,TRBV6-2/TRBV6-3,TRBJ2-7,CASSYGRVYEQYF,TGTGCCAGCAGTTACGGGCGAGTTTACGAGCAGTACTTC
-,many,TRBV5-6,TRBJ2-7,CASSPPGGAYEQYF,TGTGCCAGCAGCCCCCCGGGCGGAGCCTACGAGCAGTACTTC
-,many,TRBV20-1,TRBJ2-7,CSAGQFLYEQYF,TGCAGTGCCGGACAGTTCCTCTACGAGCAGTACTTC
TRBD2,-,TRBV11-2,TRBJ2-1,CASSTLAGGGSEQFF,TGTGCCAGCAGCACGCTAGCGGGAGGAGGCAGTGAGCAGTTCTTC
-,-,TRBV20-1,TRBJ2-1,CSAPNSEIRNEQFF,TGCAGTGCTCCAAATAGCGAAATCCGCAATGAGCAGTTCTTC
-,many,TRBV12-3/TRBV12-4,TRBJ2-3,CASREGSSTDTQYF,TGTGCCAGCAGGGAAGGTAGTAGCACAGATACGCAGTATTTT
-,many,TRBV11-2,TRBJ2-6,CASSLGRGVSGANVLTF,TGTGCCAGCAGCTTAGGGAGAGGGGTCTCTGGGGCCAACGTCCTGACTTTC
TRBD1,many,TRBV12-3/TRBV12-4,TRBJ1-1,CASSLGTGKAFF,TGTGCCAGCAGTTTAGGGACAGGGAAGGCTTTCTTT